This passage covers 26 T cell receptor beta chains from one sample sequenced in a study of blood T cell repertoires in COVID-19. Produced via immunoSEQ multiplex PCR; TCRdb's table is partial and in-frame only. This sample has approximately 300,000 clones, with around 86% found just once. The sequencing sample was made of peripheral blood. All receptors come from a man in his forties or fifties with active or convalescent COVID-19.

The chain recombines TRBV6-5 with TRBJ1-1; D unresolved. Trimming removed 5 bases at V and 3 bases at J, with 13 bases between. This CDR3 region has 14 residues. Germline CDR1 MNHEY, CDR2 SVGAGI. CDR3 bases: TGTGCCAGCAGTAAGCGATTTGCGGACACTGAAGCTTTCTTT. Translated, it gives CASSKRFADTEAFF.

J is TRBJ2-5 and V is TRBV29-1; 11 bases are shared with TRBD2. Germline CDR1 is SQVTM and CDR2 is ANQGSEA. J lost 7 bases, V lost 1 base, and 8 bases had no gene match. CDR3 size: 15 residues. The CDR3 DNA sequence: TGCAGCGTTGAAGTTGCTAGCGGGGGGTATGGGACCCAGTACTTC. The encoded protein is CSVEVASGGYGTQYF.

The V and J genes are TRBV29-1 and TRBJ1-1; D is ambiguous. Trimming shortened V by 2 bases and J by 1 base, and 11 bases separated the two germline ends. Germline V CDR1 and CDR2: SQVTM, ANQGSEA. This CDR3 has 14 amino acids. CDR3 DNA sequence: TGCAGCGTTGAAAGCGTCTTCAGGAACACTGAAGCTTTCTTT. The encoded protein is CSVESVFRNTEAFF.

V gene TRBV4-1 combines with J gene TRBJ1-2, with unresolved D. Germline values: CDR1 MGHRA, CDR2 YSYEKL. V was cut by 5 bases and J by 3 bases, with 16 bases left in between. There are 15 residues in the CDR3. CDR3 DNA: TGCGCCAGCAGCGGACTCTTCAAGAAGGACTATGGCTACACCTTC. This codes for CASSGLFKKDYGYTF.

The CDR3 spells CATSRDHWTSGRYEQYF. The CDR3 region has the DNA TGTGCCACCAGCAGAGATCATTGGACTAGCGGGAGGTACGAGCAGTACTTC. The rearrangement uses TRBV15 and TRBJ2-7, with TRBD2 identical over 14 bases. Germline assignment: CDR1 LNHNV and CDR2 YYDKDF (reference sequence). The CDR3 covers 17 residues. V lost 0 bases and J lost 4; bases outside the gene matches: 5.

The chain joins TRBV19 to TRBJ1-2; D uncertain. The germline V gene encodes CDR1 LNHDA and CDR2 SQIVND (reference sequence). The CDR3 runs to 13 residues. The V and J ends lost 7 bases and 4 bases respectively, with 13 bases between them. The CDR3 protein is CASKSGPGYGYTF. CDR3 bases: TGTGCCAGTAAAAGCGGGCCAGGCTATGGCTACACCTTC.

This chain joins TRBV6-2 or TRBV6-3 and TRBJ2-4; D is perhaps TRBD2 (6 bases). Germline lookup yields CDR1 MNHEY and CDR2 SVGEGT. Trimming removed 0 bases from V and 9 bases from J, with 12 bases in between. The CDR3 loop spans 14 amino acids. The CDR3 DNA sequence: TGTGCCAGCAGTTACTCGATGGAGGGTGGCATTCAGTACTTC. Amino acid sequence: CASSYSMEGGIQYF.

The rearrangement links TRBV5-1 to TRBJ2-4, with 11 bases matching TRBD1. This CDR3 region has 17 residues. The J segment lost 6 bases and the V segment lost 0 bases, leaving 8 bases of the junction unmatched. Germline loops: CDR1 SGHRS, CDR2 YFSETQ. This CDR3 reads CASSLASGTGGINIQYF. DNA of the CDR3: TGCGCCAGCAGCTTGGCTTCCGGGACAGGGGGGATAAACATTCAGTACTTC. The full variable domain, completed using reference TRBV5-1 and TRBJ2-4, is KAGVTQTPRYLIKTRGQQVTLSCSPISGHRSVSWYQQTPGQGLQFLFEYFSETQRNKGNFPGRFSGRQFSNSRSEMNVSTLELGDSALYLCASSLASGTGGINIQYFGAGTRLSVL.

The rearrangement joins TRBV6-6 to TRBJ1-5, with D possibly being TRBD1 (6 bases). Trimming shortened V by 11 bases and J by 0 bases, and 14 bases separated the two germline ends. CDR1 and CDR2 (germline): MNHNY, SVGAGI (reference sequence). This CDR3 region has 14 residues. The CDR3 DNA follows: TGTGCCTCCCAACAGGGTCCTAGCAATCAGCCCCAGCATTTT. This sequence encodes CASQQGPSNQPQHF.

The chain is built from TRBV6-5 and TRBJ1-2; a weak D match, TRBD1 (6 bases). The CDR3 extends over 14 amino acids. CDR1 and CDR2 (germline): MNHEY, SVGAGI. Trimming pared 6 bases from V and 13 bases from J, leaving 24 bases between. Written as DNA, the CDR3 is TGTGCCAGCAGGACGATCGAAGGGGGAGTTCGTTTCACCTTC. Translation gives CASRTIEGGVRFTF.

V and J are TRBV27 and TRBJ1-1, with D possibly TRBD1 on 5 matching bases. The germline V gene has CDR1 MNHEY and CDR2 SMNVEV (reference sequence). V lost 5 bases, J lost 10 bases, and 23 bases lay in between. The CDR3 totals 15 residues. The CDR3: CASSALQESWGGAFF. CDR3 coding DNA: TGTGCCAGCAGTGCCCTTCAGGAATCTTGGGGGGGAGCTTTCTTT.

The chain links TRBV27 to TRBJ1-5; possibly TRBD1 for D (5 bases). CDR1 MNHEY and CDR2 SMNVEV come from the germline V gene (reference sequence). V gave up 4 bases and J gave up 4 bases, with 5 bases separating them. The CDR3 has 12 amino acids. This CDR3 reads CASSSGNQPQHF. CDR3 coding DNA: TGTGCCAGCAGTTCAGGGAATCAGCCCCAGCATTTT.

DNA of the CDR3: TGTGCCAGCAGTTACTCGGCCTCAGAATTGTATGGCTACACCTTC. Protein: CASSYSASELYGYTF. The chain employs TRBV6-5 and TRBJ1-2; D unresolved. CDR3 size: 15 residues. Looked up from germline, CDR1 is MNHEY and CDR2 is SVGAGI. The V and J ends lost 0 bases and 5 bases respectively, with 13 bases between them.

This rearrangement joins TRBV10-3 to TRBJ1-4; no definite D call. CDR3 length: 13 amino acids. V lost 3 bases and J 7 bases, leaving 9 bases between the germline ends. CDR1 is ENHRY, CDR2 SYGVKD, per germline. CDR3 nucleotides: TGTGCCATCAGTGATGCCAGGTCTGAAAAACTGTTTTTT. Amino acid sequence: CAISDARSEKLFF.

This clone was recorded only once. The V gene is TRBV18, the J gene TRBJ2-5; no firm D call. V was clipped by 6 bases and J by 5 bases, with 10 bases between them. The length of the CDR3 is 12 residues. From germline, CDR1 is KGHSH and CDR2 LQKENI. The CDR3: CASSSTEETQYF. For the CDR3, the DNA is TGTGCCAGCTCCTCCACGGAGGAGACCCAGTACTTC.

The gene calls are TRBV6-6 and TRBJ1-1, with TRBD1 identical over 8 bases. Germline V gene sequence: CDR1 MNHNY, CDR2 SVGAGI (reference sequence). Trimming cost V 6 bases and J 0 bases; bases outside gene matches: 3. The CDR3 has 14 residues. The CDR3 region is CASRDRGMNTEAFF. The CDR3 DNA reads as TGTGCCAGCAGAGACAGGGGTATGAACACTGAAGCTTTCTTT.

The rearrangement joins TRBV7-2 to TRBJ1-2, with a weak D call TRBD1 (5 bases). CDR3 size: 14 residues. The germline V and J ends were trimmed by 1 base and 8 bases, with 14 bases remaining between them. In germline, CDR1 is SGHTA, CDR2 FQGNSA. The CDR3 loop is CASSLVSGLEGYTF. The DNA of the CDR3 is TGTGCCAGCAGCTTAGTATCAGGGCTGGAAGGCTACACCTTC.

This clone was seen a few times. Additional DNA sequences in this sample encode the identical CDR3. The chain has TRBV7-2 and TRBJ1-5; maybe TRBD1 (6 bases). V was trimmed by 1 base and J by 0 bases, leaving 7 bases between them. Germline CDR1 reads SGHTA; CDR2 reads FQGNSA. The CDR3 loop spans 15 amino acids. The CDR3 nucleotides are TGTGCCAGCAGCTTAGTAGGGGGTAGCAATCAGCCCCAGCATTTT. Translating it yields CASSLVGGSNQPQHF.

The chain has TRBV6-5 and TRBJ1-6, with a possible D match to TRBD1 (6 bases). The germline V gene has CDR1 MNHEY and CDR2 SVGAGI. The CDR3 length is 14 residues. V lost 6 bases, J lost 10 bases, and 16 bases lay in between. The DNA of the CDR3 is TGTGCCAGCAGCTCTATCGCAGGGGAATCACCCCTCCACTTT. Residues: CASSSIAGESPLHF.

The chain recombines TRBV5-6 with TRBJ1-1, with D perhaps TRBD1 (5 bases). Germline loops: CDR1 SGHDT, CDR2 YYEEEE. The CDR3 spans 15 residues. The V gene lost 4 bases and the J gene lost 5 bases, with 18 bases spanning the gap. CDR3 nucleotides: TGTGCCAGCAGCGATGGGCAGGGTAGGGAAACTGAAGCTTTCTTT. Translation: CASSDGQGRETEAFF.

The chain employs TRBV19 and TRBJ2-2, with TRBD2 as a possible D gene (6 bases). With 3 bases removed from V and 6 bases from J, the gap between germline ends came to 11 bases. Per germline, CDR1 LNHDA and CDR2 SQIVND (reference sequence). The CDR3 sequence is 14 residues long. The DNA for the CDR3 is TGTGCCAGTAGTATTTCGGGGGTGGCCGGGGAGCTGTTTTTT. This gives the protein CASSISGVAGELFF.

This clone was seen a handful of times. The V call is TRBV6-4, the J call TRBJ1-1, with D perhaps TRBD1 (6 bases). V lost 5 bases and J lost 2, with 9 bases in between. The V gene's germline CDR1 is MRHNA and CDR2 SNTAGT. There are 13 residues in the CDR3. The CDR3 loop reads CASSRTANTEAFF. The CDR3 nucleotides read TGTGCCAGCAGTCGGACAGCTAACACTGAAGCTTTCTTT.

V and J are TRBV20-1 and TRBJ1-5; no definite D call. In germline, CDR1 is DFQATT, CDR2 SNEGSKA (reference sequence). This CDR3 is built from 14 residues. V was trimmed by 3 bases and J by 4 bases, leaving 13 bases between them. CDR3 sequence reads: CSASVGRPNQPQHF. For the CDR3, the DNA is TGCAGTGCTAGTGTCGGCAGGCCGAATCAGCCCCAGCATTTT.

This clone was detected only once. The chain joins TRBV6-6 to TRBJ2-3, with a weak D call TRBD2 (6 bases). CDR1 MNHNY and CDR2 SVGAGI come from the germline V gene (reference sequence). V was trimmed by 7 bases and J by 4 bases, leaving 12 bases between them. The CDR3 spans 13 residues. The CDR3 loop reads CASNYGGADTQYF. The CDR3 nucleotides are TGTGCCAGCAACTACGGAGGGGCAGATACGCAGTATTTT.

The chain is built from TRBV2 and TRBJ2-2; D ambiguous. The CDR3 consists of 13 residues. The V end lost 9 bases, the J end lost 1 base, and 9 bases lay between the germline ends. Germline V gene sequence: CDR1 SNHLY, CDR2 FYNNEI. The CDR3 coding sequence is TGTGCCAGTCTTGAGGTGAACACCGGGGAGCTGTTTTTT. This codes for CASLEVNTGELFF.

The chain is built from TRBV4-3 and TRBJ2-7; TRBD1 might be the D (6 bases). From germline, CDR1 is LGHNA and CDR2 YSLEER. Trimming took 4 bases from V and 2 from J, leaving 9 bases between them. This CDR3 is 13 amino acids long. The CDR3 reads CASSPQGAYEQYF. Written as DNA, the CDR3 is TGCGCCAGCAGCCCACAGGGAGCCTACGAGCAGTACTTC.